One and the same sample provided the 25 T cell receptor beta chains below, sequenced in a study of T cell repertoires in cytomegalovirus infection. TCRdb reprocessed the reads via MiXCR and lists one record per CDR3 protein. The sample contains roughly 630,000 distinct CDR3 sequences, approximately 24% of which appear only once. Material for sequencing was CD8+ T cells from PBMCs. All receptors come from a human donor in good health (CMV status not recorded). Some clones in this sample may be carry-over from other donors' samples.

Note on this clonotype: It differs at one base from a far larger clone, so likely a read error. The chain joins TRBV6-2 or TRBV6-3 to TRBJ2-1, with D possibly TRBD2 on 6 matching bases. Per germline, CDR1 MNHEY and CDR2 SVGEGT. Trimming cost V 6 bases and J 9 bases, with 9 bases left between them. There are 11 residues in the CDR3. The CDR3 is CASSFGSEQFF. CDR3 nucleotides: TGTGCCAGCAGCTTCGGGAGTGAGCAGTTCTTC.

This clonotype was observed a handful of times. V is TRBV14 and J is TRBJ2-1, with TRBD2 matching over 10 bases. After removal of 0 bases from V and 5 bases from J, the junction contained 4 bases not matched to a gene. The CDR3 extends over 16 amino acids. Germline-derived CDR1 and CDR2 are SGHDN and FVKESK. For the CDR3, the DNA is TGTGCCAGCAGCCAAGACGCTAGCGGGAGAAACAATGAGCAGTTCTTC. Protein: CASSQDASGRNNEQFF.

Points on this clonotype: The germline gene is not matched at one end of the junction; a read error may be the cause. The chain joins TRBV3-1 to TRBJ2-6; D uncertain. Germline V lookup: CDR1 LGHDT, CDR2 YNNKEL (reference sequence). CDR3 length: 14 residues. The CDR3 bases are TGTACCAGCAGCCCCGCTCTAGGGGCCAACGTCCTGACTTTC. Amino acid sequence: CTSSPALGANVLTF.

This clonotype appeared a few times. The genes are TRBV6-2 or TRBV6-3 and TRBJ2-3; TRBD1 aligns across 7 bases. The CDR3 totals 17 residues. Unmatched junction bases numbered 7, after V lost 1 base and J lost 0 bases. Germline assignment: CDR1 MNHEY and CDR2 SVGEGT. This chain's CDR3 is CASSYFRTGPSTDTQYF. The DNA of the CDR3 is TGTGCCAGCAGTTACTTCCGGACAGGACCTAGCACAGATACGCAGTATTTT.

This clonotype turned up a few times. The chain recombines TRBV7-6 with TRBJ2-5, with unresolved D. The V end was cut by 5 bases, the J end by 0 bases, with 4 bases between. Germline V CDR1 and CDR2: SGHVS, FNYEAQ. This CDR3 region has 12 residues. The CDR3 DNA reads TGTGCCAGCAGCCCCAACCAAGAGACCCAGTACTTC. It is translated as CASSPNQETQYF.

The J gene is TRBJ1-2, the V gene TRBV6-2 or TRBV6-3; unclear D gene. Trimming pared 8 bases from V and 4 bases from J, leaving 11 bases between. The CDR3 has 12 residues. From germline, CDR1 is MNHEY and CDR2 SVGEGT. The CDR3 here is CASFERIYGYTF. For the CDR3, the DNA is TGTGCCAGCTTTGAGCGGATCTATGGCTACACCTTC.

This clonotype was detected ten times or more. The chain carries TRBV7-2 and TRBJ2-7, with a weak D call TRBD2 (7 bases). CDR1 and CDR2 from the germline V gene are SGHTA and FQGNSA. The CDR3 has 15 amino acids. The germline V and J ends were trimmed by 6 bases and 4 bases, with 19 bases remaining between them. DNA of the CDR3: TGTGCCAGCAGTCCCATGGGGGGGGGCGGGTACGAGCAGTACGTC. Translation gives CASSPMGGGGYEQYV.

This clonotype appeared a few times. The CDR3 region is CASSSSFYEQYF. In DNA form, the CDR3 reads TGCGCCAGCTCAAGTAGCTTCTACGAGCAGTACTTC. The gene calls are TRBV10-2 and TRBJ2-7; D is ambiguous. The germline V gene has CDR1 WSHSY and CDR2 SAAADI. The CDR3 covers 12 residues. V shed 8 bases and J shed 3 bases, with 11 bases lying between them.

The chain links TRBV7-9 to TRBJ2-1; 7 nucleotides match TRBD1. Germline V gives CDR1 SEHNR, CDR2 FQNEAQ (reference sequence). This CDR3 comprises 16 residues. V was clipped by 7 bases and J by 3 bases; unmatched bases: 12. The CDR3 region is CASKSGTANFYNEQFF. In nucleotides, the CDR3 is TGTGCCAGCAAATCCGGGACAGCTAACTTCTACAATGAGCAGTTCTTC.

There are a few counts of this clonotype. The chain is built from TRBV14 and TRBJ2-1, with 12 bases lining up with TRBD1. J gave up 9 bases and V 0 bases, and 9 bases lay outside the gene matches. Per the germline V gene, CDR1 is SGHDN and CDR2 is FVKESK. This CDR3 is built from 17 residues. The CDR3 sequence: CASSQDTFRDRGREQFF. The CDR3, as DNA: TGTGCCAGCAGCCAAGATACGTTCAGGGACAGGGGGCGTGAGCAGTTCTTC.

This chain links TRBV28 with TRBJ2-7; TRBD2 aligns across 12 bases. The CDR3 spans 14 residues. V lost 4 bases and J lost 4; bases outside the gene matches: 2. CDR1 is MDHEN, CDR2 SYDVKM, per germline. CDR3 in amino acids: CASSWTSGVYEQYF. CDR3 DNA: TGTGCCAGCAGTTGGACTAGCGGGGTGTACGAGCAGTACTTC.

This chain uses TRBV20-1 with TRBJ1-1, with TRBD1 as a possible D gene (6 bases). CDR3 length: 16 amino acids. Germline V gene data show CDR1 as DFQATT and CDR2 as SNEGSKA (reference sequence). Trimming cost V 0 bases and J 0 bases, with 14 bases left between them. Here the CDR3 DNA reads TGCAGTGCTAGAGATTGGACAGATAACATGAACACTGAAGCTTTCTTT. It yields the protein CSARDWTDNMNTEAFF.

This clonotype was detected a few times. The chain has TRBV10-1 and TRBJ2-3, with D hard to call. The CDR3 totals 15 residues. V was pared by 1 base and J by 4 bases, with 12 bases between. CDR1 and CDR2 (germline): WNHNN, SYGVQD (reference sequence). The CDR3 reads CASSEYRWRADTQYF. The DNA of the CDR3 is TGCGCCAGCAGTGAGTATCGGTGGCGCGCAGATACGCAGTATTTT.

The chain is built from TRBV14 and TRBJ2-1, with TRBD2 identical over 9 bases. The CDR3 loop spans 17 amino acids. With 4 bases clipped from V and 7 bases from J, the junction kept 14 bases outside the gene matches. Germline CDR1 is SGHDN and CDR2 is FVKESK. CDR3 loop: CASSPTIQRGVRNEQFF. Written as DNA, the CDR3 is TGTGCCAGCAGCCCTACCATCCAGCGGGGGGTTAGGAATGAGCAGTTCTTC. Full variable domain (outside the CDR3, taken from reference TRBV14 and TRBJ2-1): EAGVTQFPSHSVIEKGQTVTLRCDPISGHDNLYWYRRVMGKEIKFLLHFVKESKQDESGMPNNRFLAERTGGTYSTLKVQPAELEDSGVYFCASSPTIQRGVRNEQFFGPGTRLTVL.

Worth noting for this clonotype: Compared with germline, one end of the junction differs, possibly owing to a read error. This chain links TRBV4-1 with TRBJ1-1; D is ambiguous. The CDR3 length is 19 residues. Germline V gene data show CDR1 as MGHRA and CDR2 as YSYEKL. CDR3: CASSLNPPPLRGGLPDAFF. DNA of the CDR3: TGCGCCAGCAGCCTCAACCCGCCCCCTCTCCGGGGAGGGTTGCCTGATGCTTTCTTT.

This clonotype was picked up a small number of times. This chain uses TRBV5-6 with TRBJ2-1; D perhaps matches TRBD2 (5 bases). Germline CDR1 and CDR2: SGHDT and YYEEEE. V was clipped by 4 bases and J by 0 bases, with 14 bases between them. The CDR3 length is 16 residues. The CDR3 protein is CASSIGGESSYNEQFF. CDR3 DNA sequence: TGTGCCAGCAGCATTGGAGGAGAGAGCTCCTACAATGAGCAGTTCTTC.

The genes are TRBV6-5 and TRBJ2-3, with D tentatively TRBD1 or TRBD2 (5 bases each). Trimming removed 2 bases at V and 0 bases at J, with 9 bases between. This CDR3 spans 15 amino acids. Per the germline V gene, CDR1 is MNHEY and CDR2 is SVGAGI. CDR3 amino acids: CASSYEGDSTDTQYF. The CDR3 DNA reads TGTGCCAGCAGTTACGAAGGGGACAGCACAGATACGCAGTATTTT.

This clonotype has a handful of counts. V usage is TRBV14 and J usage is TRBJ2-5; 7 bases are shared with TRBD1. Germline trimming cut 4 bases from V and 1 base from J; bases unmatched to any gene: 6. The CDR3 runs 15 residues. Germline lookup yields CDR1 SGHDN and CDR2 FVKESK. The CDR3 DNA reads TGTGCCAGCAGCCGGGACAGTCGATTCCAAGAGACCCAGTACTTC. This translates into CASSRDSRFQETQYF. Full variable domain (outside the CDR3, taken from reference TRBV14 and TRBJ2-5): EAGVTQFPSHSVIEKGQTVTLRCDPISGHDNLYWYRRVMGKEIKFLLHFVKESKQDESGMPNNRFLAERTGGTYSTLKVQPAELEDSGVYFCASSRDSRFQETQYFGPGTRLLVL.

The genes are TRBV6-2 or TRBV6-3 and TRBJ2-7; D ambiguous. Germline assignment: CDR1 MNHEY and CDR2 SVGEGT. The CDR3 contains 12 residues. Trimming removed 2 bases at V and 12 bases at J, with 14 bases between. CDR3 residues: CASSYPDPRLYV. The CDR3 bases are TGTGCCAGCAGTTACCCGGATCCAAGGCTGTACGTC.

Here the CDR3 reads CASSFTGMGTDTQYF. CDR3 nucleotides: TGTGCCAGCAGCTTTACAGGGATGGGCACAGATACGCAGTATTTT. The chain joins TRBV11-2 to TRBJ2-3; TRBD1 might be the D (6 bases). CDR3 length equals 15 residues. Trimming took off 3 bases at V and 1 base at J, with 11 bases between the two ends. Germline values: CDR1 SGHAT, CDR2 FQNNGV.

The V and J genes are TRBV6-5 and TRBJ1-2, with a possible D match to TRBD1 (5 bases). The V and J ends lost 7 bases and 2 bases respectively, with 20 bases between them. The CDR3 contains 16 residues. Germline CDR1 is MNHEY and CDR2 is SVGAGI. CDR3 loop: CASIPTVLGRNYGYTF. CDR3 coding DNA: TGTGCCAGCATCCCTACAGTTCTGGGGCGCAACTATGGCTACACCTTC.

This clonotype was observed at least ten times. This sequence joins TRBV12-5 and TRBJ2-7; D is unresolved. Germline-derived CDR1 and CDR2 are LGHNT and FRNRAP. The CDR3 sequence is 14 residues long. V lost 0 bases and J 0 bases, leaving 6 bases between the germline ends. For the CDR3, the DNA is TGTGCTAGTGGTTTGGTAACCCACTCCTACGAGCAGTACTTC. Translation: CASGLVTHSYEQYF.

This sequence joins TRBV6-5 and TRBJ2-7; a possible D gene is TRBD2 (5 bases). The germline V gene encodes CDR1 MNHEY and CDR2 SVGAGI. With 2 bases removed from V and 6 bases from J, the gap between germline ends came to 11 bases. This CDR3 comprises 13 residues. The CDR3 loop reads CASSYALSGEQYF. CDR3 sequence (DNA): TGTGCCAGCAGTTACGCCCTGAGCGGCGAGCAGTACTTC.

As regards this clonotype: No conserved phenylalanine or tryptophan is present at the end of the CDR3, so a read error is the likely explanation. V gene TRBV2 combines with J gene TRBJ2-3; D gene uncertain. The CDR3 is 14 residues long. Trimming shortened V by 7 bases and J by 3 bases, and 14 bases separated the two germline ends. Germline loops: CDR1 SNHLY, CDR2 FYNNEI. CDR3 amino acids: CASNLAGATDTQYS. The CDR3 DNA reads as TGTGCCAGCAATTTGGCAGGAGCAACAGATACGCAGTATTCT.

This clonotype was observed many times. The CDR3 here is CASKGLGYAQFF. CDR3 nucleotide sequence: TGTGCCAGCAAAGGACTGGGGTACGCGCAGTTCTTC. The chain recombines TRBV6-1 with TRBJ2-1; TRBD2 might be the D (5 bases). Deletions cut 7 bases from V and 12 bases from J, with 16 bases between. CDR1 is MNHNS, CDR2 SASEGT, per germline. CDR3 length: 12 residues.